A single T cell receptor beta chain is shown here with its context. The data derive from a study of T cell changes during pregnancy in multiple sclerosis. The V gene lost 5 bases and the J gene lost 5 bases, with 10 bases spanning the gap. The germline V gene has CDR1 SGHTA and CDR2 FQGTGA. The CDR3 length is 13 residues. Sequenced by immunoSEQ multiplex PCR; TCRdb stores in-frame clones only, minus some. The sample consists of about 40,000 clones, about 90% of them appearing once. This TCR was sampled from a female donor in good health, enrolled as a control in a pregnancy study. V gene TRBV7-3 combines with J gene TRBJ2-1, with a tentative D call TRBD1 (6 bases). Source: CD4+ T cells from peripheral blood mononuclear cells, taken in the second trimester of pregnancy. Written as DNA, the CDR3 is TGTGCCAGCAGCCAAGGACAGAACAATGAGCAGTTCTTC. This encodes CASSQGQNNEQFF.